In its sample, the clone carrying this T cell receptor (beta chain) was seen a few times. Trimming pared 4 bases from V and 6 bases from J, leaving 23 bases between. Germline loops: CDR1 SGHDT, CDR2 YYEEEE. CDR3 size: 16 residues. This entry is derived from a study of blood T cell repertoires in COVID-19. Study information: Sites across the United States, Italy and Spain contributed samples from acute and convalescent COVID-19. PBMCs, B-cell-depleted T cells, or T cells provided the cDNA or gDNA that made up the material.

In the study's own analysis: Amplified reference gene primers provided the basis for estimating nucleated cell counts. Profiled with immunoSEQ multiplex PCR; TCRdb holds only in-frame clones, not every one. D and trimming were read from the DNA, whereas the V and J calls and clone size are those reported in that table. This sample carries 80,000 to 100,000 clones, 70% to 85% of them seen once, and the ten largest clones take roughly a tenth. Sequencing input: peripheral blood. The TCR originated in a man in his 70s with active or convalescent COVID-19. The chain combines TRBV5-6 with TRBJ2-7; TRBD2 might be the D (6 bases). The CDR3 spells CASSPLGGTAFFEQYF. CDR3 sequence (DNA): TGTGCCAGCAGCCCCCTGGGGGGTACGGCATTTTTCGAGCAGTACTTC.